The 8 T cell receptor beta chains below come from one sample, sequenced in a study of T cell responses to AZD1222 COVID-19 vaccine. The data were produced by immunoSEQ multiplex PCR, yet TCRdb's version contains in-frame clones alone and is incomplete. The table shows roughly 120,000 clones, with 80% to 90% occurring only once. Specimen: peripheral blood, collected on day 0 of AZD1222 vaccination. The receptor source for this set is an adult in good health.

This clone has just one count. The rearrangement joins TRBV29-1 to TRBJ1-2, with TRBD1 identical over 8 bases. CDR3 length: 13 residues. Looked up from germline, CDR1 is SQVTM and CDR2 is ANQGSEA. In DNA, the CDR3 is TGCAGTATTGGGACAGGAGGGGATTATGGCTACACCTTC. As protein: CSIGTGGDYGYTF.

Only one count was recorded for this clone. The chain carries TRBV6-5 and TRBJ1-2; TRBD1 matches 11 bases. The V gene's germline CDR1 is MNHEY and CDR2 SVGAGI. After removal of 6 bases from V and 4 bases from J, the junction contained 7 bases not matched to a gene. This CDR3 spans 15 amino acids. The CDR3 region is CASSNGGQGGYGYTF. The CDR3 DNA reads TGTGCCAGCAGCAACGGGGGACAGGGGGGCTATGGCTACACCTTC.

V gene TRBV9 combines with J gene TRBJ2-1; no clear D. Trimming removed 4 bases from V and 4 bases from J, with 18 bases in between. Germline V gives CDR1 SGDLS, CDR2 YYNGEE. The CDR3 is 16 amino acids. The CDR3 coding sequence is TGTGCCAGCAGCCTCAGCGTGGGGAACTTATACAATGAGCAGTTCTTC. Its protein product is CASSLSVGNLYNEQFF.

This chain links TRBV18 with TRBJ1-2, with TRBD1 identical over 8 bases. In germline, CDR1 is KGHSH, CDR2 LQKENI. V shed 3 bases and J 6 bases; nucleotides not matched to a gene: 9. This CDR3 comprises 15 residues. The CDR3 loop is CASSPRTGTEDGYTF. CDR3 nucleotide sequence: TGTGCCAGCTCACCCCGGACAGGGACCGAGGATGGCTACACCTTC. The variable domain in full, completed from reference TRBV18 and TRBJ1-2, reads NAGVMQNPRHLVRRRGQEARLRCSPMKGHSHVYWYRQLPEEGLKFMVYLQKENIIDESGMPKERFSAEFPKEGPSILRIQQVVRGDSAAYFCASSPRTGTEDGYTFGSGTRLTVV.

The chain has TRBV27 and TRBJ2-2; D remains ambiguous. Trimming pared 11 bases from V and 4 bases from J, leaving 14 bases between. The CDR3 covers 13 residues. Germline V gene data show CDR1 as MNHEY and CDR2 as SMNVEV (reference sequence). The CDR3 sequence: CAVQVLFTGELFF. For the CDR3, the DNA is TGTGCCGTACAAGTTCTGTTCACCGGGGAGCTGTTTTTT.

The V gene is TRBV4-1, the J gene TRBJ1-4, with D possibly being TRBD1 (6 bases). Per the germline V gene, CDR1 is MGHRA and CDR2 is YSYEKL. The V end was cut by 4 bases, the J end by 5 bases, with 14 bases between. This CDR3 contains 15 residues. Here the CDR3 DNA reads TGCGCCAGCAGCCCGCGTCACAGGGAAAATGAAAAACTGTTTTTT. Translated: CASSPRHRENEKLFF.

The chain uses TRBV7-2 and TRBJ1-3; no definite D call. This CDR3 has 18 residues. Trimming stripped 3 bases from V and 0 bases from J, with 18 bases between. Germline CDR1 SGHTA, CDR2 FQGNSA. The CDR3 reads CASSFAVASRFSGNTIYF. The CDR3, as DNA: TGTGCCAGCAGCTTCGCGGTTGCCAGCCGATTCTCTGGAAACACCATATATTTT.

The gene calls are TRBV5-4 and TRBJ2-2, with TRBD2 matching over 8 bases. The V segment lost 2 bases and the J segment 7 bases; nucleotides outside the gene matches: 4. CDR1 SGHNT and CDR2 YYREEE come from the germline V gene (reference sequence). There are 14 residues in the CDR3. Here the CDR3 DNA reads TGTGCCAGCAGCTTCTTCGGGAGGGACGGGGAGCTGTTTTTT. This translates into CASSFFGRDGELFF.